Presented here are 5 T cell receptor beta chains from one specimen sequenced in a study of T cells in tumors after PD-1 blockade. Sequencing was performed with immunoSEQ multiplex PCR; in TCRdb, only in-frame clones are kept and a portion is missing. Of approximately 35,000 clones listed, around 80% are singletons. This specimen was PBMCs, taken before anti-PD-1 treatment. The receptors derive from a human donor with basal cell carcinoma.

This chain joins TRBV15 and TRBJ2-3; D may be TRBD1 (6 bases). This CDR3 is 14 amino acids long. Germline CDR1 reads LNHNV; CDR2 reads YYDKDF (reference sequence). Trimming shortened V by 3 bases and J by 4 bases, and 11 bases separated the two germline ends. CDR3 sequence reads: CATSRDRGSDTQYF. The CDR3 DNA sequence: TGTGCCACCAGCAGGGACAGAGGGTCAGATACGCAGTATTTT.

The chain combines TRBV14 with TRBJ2-7; D remains ambiguous. The CDR3 has 15 amino acids. V was clipped by 0 bases and J by 7 bases, with 16 bases between them. In germline, CDR1 is SGHDN, CDR2 FVKESK. The CDR3 DNA follows: TGTGCCAGCAGCCAAGATCAATCACCGAGCCGAGAGCAGTACTTC. It translates to CASSQDQSPSREQYF. Using reference TRBV14 and TRBJ2-7 for the parts outside the CDR3, the full variable domain is EAGVTQFPSHSVIEKGQTVTLRCDPISGHDNLYWYRRVMGKEIKFLLHFVKESKQDESGMPNNRFLAERTGGTYSTLKVQPAELEDSGVYFCASSQDQSPSREQYFGPGTRLTVT.

This rearrangement joins TRBV6-2 or TRBV6-3 to TRBJ1-1; D might be TRBD1 (6 bases). Trimming removed 5 bases from V and 2 bases from J, with 9 bases in between. CDR3 length: 13 residues. Germline V gives CDR1 MNHEY, CDR2 SVGEGT. Here the CDR3 DNA reads TGTGCCAGCAGTGGACAGAGAAACACTGAAGCTTTCTTT. This translates into CASSGQRNTEAFF.

In its sample, this clone was seen once. This chain connects TRBV5-1 to TRBJ2-5, with TRBD1 as a possible D gene (5 bases). From germline, CDR1 is SGHRS and CDR2 YFSETQ. The CDR3 loop spans 16 amino acids. V lost 3 bases and J 0 bases, leaving 15 bases between the germline ends. This chain's CDR3 is CASSSRFGANQETQYF. CDR3 bases: TGCGCCAGCAGCTCCCGGTTTGGGGCCAACCAAGAGACCCAGTACTTC.

The V gene is TRBV7-8, the J gene TRBJ2-1; 7 bases agree with TRBD1. CDR3 size: 15 residues. Germline V CDR1 and CDR2: SGHVS, FQNEAQ. The V gene end was trimmed by 5 bases and the J gene end by 2 bases; junction bases not matched to a gene: 6. CDR3 residues: CASSPPGTAYNEQFF. The CDR3 DNA is TGTGCCAGCAGCCCCCCCGGGACAGCCTACAATGAGCAGTTCTTC.